This T cell receptor beta chain was captured in a study of response to subunit inactivated influenza vaccine. This clonotype was detected only a few times. Its antigen remains unidentified. The V segment lost 6 bases and the J segment 1 base; nucleotides outside the gene matches: 3. The CDR3 is 14 residues long. TCRdb re-derived calls from the RT-PCR reads in MiXCR, one entry per CDR3 protein. The table has about 300,000 distinct CDR3 sequences, 20% to 25% seen once. Study-wide points: It was the authors' suggestion that each seasonal influenza vaccination recruits few new T cells.

The sequenced sample was PBMCs from blood, obtained about 19 months after vaccination. The receptor was isolated from a man between 45 and 75 years old who received an inactivated influenza vaccine. The chain is built from TRBV12-3 or TRBV12-4 and TRBJ1-5; TRBD1 aligns across 7 bases. CDR3 region: CASRPGGSNQPQHF. Written as DNA, the CDR3 is TGTGCCAGCAGGCCAGGGGGGAGCAATCAGCCCCAGCATTTT.